This T cell receptor beta chain derives from a study of blood T cell repertoires in COVID-19. Whole-study context: Sites in the United States, Italy and Spain provided acute and convalescent COVID-19 samples. T cells, B-cell-depleted T cells, or PBMCs supplied cDNA or gDNA.

Original processing notes: Estimates of nucleated cell counts were drawn from the amplification of reference gene primers. Here immunoSEQ multiplex PCR was the method, and the copy in TCRdb shows in-frame clones only, minus some. V and J calls plus clone size are reproduced from that table; the DNA served to infer D and trimming. Of roughly 99,000 clones in the sample, about 80% are singletons; the top ten hold around 4.5%. CDR3 size: 16 residues. Trimming at V came to 4 bases and at J to 2 bases, leaving 6 bases not matched to a gene. The V gene's germline CDR1 is LNHDA and CDR2 SQIVND (reference sequence).

The sequencing input was peripheral blood. This sequence joins TRBV19 and TRBJ2-5, with 11 bases that match TRBD1. The origin of this receptor is a man between 65 and 79 years old with acute or convalescent COVID-19. CDR3 in DNA: TGTGCCAGTAGTACAGCCGGGACAGGGGGACAAGAGACCCAGTACTTC. It encodes CASSTAGTGGQETQYF.